This record concerns one T cell receptor beta chain sequence. Primers: 60 Vbeta forward and 13 Jbeta reverse. TCRdb keeps only in-frame clones here, not all; method: immunoSEQ multiplex PCR. The data hold 65,000 to 85,000 clones, with about 70% observed a single time. This entry belongs to a study of cytomegalovirus exposure and HLA in healthy donors. Germline V gene sequence: CDR1 MNHEY, CDR2 SMNVEV (reference sequence). The CDR3 spans 14 residues. V lost 7 bases and J lost 10, with 17 bases in between. The sequence derives from a male donor in good health and CMV-seropositive. Material for sequencing was PBMCs. The V and J genes are TRBV27 and TRBJ1-6; D is possibly TRBD1 (6 bases). CDR3 sequence: CASTLQGANSPLHF. The CDR3 nucleotides read TGTGCCAGCACCCTACAGGGTGCCAACTCACCCCTCCACTTT.